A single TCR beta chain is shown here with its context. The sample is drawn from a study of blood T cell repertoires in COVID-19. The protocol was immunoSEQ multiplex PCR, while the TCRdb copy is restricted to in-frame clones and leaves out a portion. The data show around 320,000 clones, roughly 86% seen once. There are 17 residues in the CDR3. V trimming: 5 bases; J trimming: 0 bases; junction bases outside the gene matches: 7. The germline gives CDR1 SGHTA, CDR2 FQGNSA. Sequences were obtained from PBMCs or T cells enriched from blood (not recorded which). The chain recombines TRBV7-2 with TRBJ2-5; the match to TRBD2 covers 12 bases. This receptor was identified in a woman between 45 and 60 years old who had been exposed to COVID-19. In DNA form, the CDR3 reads TGTGCCAGCAGCGTCCCTAGCGGGGGGGCCTACCAAGAGACCCAGTACTTC. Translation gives CASSVPSGGAYQETQYF.